This T cell receptor beta chain was documented in a study of T cells in Graves' hyperthyroidism and ophthalmopathy. The CDR3 covers 12 residues. CDR1 SGHTA and CDR2 FQGNSA come from the germline V gene. V was cut by 1 base and J by 7 bases, with 7 bases left in between. The patients, who ranged from 18 to 65 in age, presented with newly diagnosed hyperthyroidism lasting under 2 months. Study results and caveats: Ophthalmopathy was told apart from stable hyperthyroidism by a 13 V-J model. Median prediction lead before ophthalmopathy onset was around 6.9 months with the model. Blood also held most thyroid clonotypes expanded beyond 0.001.

Researchers amplified the TCR beta CDR3 regions from RNA transcripts. The TCR CDR3 first-round RT-PCR relied on the HTBI primer set. TCRdb reprocessed the multiplex PCR reads with MiXCR, giving one entry per CDR3 protein. The repertoire consists of 300,000 to 450,000 distinct CDR3 sequences, with 14% to 15% occurring once and the leading ten covering 30% to 35%. A remark on this clonotype: Its target is unknown.

The source material was blood. The chain joins TRBV7-2 to TRBJ1-1; D is unresolved. The receptor was derived from a woman aged 25 to 39 with Graves' hyperthyroidism. Written as DNA, the CDR3 is TGTGCCAGCAGCTTAGAAGGGATTGAAGCTTTCTTT. This encodes CASSLEGIEAFF.